The rows below give T cell receptor beta chains drawn from one sample of a study of blood T cell repertoires in COVID-19. Sequencing used immunoSEQ multiplex PCR; TCRdb keeps in-frame clones, though not all of them. The top ten clones hold 0.9% to 1.5% of a sample with fewer than 450,000 clones, more than 75% of them seen once. The sequencing sample was made of PBMCs or T cells enriched from blood (not recorded which). Receptors originate from a woman between 18 and 29 years old who had recovered from COVID-19. CDR3s include the opening cysteine and the closing phenylalanine or tryptophan. The order of the fields is D gene, V gene, J gene, clone size, CDR3 protein, CDR3 DNA. A D gene is named only where the DNA matches it firmly. A row's size may be missing; if present it is once, few, many or a size class.

d_call: -; v_call: TRBV6-5; j_call: TRBJ1-3; clone_size: -; cdr3_aa: CASSYSGSSGNTIYF; cdr3_nt: TGTGCCAGCAGTTATTCGGGGTCCTCTGGAAACACCATATATTTT
d_call: -; v_call: TRBV28; j_call: TRBJ1-1; clone_size: -; cdr3_aa: CASRDSLEAFF; cdr3_nt: TGTGCCAGCAGGGACAGCCTTGAAGCTTTCTTT
d_call: TRBD2; v_call: TRBV4-1; j_call: TRBJ2-2; clone_size: -; cdr3_aa: CASSHLRGASTGELFF; cdr3_nt: TGCGCCAGCAGCCATCTGCGGGGGGCGAGCACCGGGGAGCTGTTTTTT
d_call: TRBD1; v_call: TRBV5-1; j_call: TRBJ1-2; clone_size: -; cdr3_aa: CASSIRQGLNYGYTF; cdr3_nt: TGCGCCAGCAGCATACGACAGGGCTTAAACTATGGCTACACCTTC
d_call: TRBD1; v_call: TRBV18; j_call: TRBJ2-5; clone_size: -; cdr3_aa: CASSPPGTGFAEGETQYF; cdr3_nt: TGTGCCAGCTCACCACCGGGGACAGGGTTTGCCGAAGGAGAGACCCAGTACTTC
d_call: -; v_call: TRBV30; j_call: TRBJ2-7; clone_size: -; cdr3_aa: CAWSRTVRSYEQYF; cdr3_nt: TGTGCCTGGAGTCGGACTGTTCGATCCTACGAGCAGTACTTC
d_call: TRBD1; v_call: TRBV28; j_call: TRBJ1-5; clone_size: -; cdr3_aa: CASSKTGASRPQHF; cdr3_nt: TGTGCCAGCAGTAAGACAGGGGCCTCCAGACCCCAGCATTTT
d_call: TRBD1; v_call: TRBV28; j_call: TRBJ1-1; clone_size: -; cdr3_aa: CASSPQGGHTEAFF; cdr3_nt: TGTGCCAGCAGTCCGCAGGGGGGACACACTGAAGCTTTCTTT
d_call: -; v_call: TRBV14; j_call: TRBJ2-7; clone_size: -; cdr3_aa: CASSPTVGAYEQYF; cdr3_nt: TGTGCCAGCAGCCCGACGGTCGGGGCCTACGAGCAGTACTTC
d_call: TRBD1; v_call: TRBV3-1/TRBV3-2; j_call: TRBJ1-2; clone_size: -; cdr3_aa: CASSLDRADGYTF; cdr3_nt: TGTGCCAGCAGCCTGGACAGGGCGGATGGCTACACCTTC
d_call: -; v_call: TRBV14; j_call: TRBJ1-3; clone_size: -; cdr3_aa: CASSPPSTDTYSGNTIYF; cdr3_nt: TGTGCCAGCAGCCCACCCTCGACAGATACTTACTCTGGAAACACCATATATTTT
d_call: -; v_call: TRBV9; j_call: TRBJ2-7; clone_size: -; cdr3_aa: CASSVEPSFSEQYF; cdr3_nt: TGTGCCAGCAGCGTAGAGCCTAGTTTTTCCGAGCAGTACTTC
d_call: -; v_call: TRBV7-3; j_call: TRBJ2-7; clone_size: -; cdr3_aa: CASSLAATGSYEQYF; cdr3_nt: TGTGCCAGCAGCTTGGCGGCGACTGGCTCCTACGAGCAGTACTTC
d_call: -; v_call: TRBV27; j_call: TRBJ2-5; clone_size: -; cdr3_aa: CASSFYREETQYF; cdr3_nt: TGTGCCAGCAGTTTTTACAGGGAAGAGACCCAGTACTTC
d_call: TRBD1; v_call: TRBV2; j_call: TRBJ2-7; clone_size: -; cdr3_aa: CASSNDRVPGEQYF; cdr3_nt: TGTGCCAGCAGTAACGACAGGGTACCGGGGGAGCAGTACTTC
d_call: TRBD1; v_call: TRBV4-3; j_call: TRBJ1-1; clone_size: -; cdr3_aa: CASSQDGPGGNTEAFF; cdr3_nt: TGCGCCAGCAGCCAAGATGGCCCAGGGGGAAACACTGAAGCTTTCTTT
d_call: -; v_call: TRBV7-2; j_call: TRBJ2-3; clone_size: -; cdr3_aa: CASSLVIQAFTDTQYF; cdr3_nt: TGTGCCAGCAGCTTGGTAATACAGGCATTCACAGATACGCAGTATTTT
d_call: -; v_call: TRBV19; j_call: TRBJ1-1; clone_size: few; cdr3_aa: CASSGGLNTEAFF; cdr3_nt: TGTGCCAGTAGTGGGGGGTTGAACACTGAAGCTTTCTTT